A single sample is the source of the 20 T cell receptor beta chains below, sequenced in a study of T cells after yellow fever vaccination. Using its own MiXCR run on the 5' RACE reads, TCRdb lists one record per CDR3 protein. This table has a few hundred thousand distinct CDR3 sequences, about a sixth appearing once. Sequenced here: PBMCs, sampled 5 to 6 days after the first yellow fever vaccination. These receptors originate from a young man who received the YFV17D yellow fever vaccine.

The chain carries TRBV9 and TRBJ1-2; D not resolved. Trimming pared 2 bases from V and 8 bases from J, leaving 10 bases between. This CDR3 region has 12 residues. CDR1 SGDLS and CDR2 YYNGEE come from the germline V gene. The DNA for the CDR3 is TGTGCCAGCAGCGTCCCGGCCGGGGGCTACACCTTC. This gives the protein CASSVPAGGYTF.

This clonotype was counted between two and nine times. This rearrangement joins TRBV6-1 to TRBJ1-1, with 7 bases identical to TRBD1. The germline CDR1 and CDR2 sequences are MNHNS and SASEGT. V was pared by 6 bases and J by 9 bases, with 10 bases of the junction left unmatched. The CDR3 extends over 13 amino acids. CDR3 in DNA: TGTGCCAGCAGGGGGGACAGTGCAAGGCAAGCTTTCTTT. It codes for CASRGDSARQAFF.

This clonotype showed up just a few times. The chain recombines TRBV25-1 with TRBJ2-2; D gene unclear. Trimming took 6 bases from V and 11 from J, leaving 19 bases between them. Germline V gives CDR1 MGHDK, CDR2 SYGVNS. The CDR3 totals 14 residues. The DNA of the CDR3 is TGTGCCAGCAGCAAACACGGCTCAACTTACGAGCTGTTTTTT. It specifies CASSKHGSTYELFF.

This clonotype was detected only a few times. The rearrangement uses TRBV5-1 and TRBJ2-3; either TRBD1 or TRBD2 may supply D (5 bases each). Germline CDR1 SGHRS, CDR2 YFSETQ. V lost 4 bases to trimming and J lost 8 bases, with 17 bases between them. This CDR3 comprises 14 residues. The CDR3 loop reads CASSPSRSGATQYF. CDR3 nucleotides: TGCGCCAGCAGCCCCTCAAGGTCCGGGGCTACGCAGTATTTT.

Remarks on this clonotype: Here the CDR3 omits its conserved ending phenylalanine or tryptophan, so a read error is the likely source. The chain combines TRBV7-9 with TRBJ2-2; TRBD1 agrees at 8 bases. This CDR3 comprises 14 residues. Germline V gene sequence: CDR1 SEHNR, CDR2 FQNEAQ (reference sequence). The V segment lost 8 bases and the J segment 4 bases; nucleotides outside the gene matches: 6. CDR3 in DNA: TGTGCCAGCCGCCCAGGACAGGGCACCGGGGAGCTGTTTTGT. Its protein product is CASRPGQGTGELFC.

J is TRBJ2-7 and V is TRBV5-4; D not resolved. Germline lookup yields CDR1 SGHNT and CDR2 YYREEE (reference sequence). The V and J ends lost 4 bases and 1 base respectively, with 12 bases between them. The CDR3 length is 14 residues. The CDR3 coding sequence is TGTGCCAGCAGCCGCCCAGAGCTTTCCTACGAGCAGTACGTC. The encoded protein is CASSRPELSYEQYV.

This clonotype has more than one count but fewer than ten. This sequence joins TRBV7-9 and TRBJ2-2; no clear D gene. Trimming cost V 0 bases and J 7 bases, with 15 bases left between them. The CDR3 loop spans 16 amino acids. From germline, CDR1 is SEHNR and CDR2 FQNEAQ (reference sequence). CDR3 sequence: CASSLALAKRGGELFF. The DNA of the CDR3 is TGTGCCAGCAGCTTAGCTTTGGCTAAACGAGGCGGGGAGCTGTTTTTT.

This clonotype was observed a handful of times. CDR3 sequence: CASTPGGPDTQYF. The CDR3 DNA sequence: TGTGCCAGCACCCCGGGGGGTCCAGATACGCAGTATTTT. The chain is built from TRBV12-3 or TRBV12-4 and TRBJ2-3, with 7 bases identical to TRBD2. There are 13 residues in the CDR3. Unmatched junction bases numbered 5, after V lost 7 bases and J lost 4 bases.

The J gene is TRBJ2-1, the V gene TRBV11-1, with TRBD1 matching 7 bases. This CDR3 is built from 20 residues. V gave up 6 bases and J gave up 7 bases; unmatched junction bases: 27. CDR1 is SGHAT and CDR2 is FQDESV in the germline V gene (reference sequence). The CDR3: CASRLIRGLLFNPSTNEQFF. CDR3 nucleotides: TGTGCCAGCAGGCTGATTAGGGGGCTCTTATTTAACCCCTCTACAAATGAGCAGTTCTTC. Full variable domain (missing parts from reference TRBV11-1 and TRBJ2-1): EAEVAQSPRYKITEKSQAVAFWCDPISGHATLYWYRQILGQGPELLVQFQDESVVDDSQLPKDRFSAERLKGVDSTLKIQPAELGDSAMYLCASRLIRGLLFNPSTNEQFFGPGTRLTVL.

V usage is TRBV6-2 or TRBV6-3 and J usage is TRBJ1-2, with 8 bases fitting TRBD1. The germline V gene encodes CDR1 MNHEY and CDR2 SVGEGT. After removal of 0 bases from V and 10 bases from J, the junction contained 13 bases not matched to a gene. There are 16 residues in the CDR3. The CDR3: CASSYSFPGQGEDYTF. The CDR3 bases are TGTGCCAGCAGTTACTCCTTCCCCGGACAGGGAGAGGACTACACCTTC.

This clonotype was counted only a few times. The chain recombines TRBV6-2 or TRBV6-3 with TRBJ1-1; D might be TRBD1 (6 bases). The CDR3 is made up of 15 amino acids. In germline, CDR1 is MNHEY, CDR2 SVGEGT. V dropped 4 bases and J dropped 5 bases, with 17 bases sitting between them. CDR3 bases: TGTGCCAGCAGTTCCGGACAGCCCGGGATGACTGAAGCTTTCTTT. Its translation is CASSSGQPGMTEAFF.

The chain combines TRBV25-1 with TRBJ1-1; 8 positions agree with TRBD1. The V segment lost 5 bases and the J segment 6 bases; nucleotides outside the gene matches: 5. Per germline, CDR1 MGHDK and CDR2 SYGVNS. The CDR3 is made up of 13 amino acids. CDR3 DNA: TGTGCCAGCAGTTTACAGGGGGTCTCTGAAGCTTTCTTT. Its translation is CASSLQGVSEAFF.

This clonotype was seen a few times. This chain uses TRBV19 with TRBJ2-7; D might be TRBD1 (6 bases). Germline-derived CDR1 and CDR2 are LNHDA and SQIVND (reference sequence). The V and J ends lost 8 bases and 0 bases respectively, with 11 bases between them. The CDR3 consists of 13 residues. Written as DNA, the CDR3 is TGTGCCAGTTTGGGGGCTCCCTCCTACGAGCAGTACTTC. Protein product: CASLGAPSYEQYF.

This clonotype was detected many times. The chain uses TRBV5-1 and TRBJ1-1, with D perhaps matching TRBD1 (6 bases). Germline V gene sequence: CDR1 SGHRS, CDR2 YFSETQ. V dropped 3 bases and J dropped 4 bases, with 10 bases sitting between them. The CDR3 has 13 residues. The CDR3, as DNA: TGCGCCAGCAGCTCCCCAGGGGCCACTGAAGCTTTCTTT. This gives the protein CASSSPGATEAFF.

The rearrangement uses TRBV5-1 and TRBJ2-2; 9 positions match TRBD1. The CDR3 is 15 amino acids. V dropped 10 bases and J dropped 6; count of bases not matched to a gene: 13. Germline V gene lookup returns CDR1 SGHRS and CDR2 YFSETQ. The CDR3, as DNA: TGCGCCTGTAAACAGGGGGCGCAGGTGGCCGGGGAGCTGTTTTTT. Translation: CACKQGAQVAGELFF.

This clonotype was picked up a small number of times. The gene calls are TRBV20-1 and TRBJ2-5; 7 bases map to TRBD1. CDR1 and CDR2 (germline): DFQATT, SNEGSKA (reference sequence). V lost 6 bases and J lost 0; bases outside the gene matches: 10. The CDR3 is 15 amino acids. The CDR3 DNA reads TGCAGTGCCCCCCGGCGGACAGGCGACCAAGAGACCCAGTACTTC. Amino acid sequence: CSAPRRTGDQETQYF.

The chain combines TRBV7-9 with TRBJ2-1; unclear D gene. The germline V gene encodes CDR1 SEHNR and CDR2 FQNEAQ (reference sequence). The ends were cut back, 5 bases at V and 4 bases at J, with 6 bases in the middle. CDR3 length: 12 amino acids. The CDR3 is CASSHRYNEQFF. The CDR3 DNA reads TGTGCCAGCAGCCATCGTTACAATGAGCAGTTCTTC.

This chain's CDR3 is CASSQDSRVAGELFF. The CDR3 DNA follows: TGCGCCAGCAGCCAAGATTCAAGGGTGGCCGGGGAGCTGTTTTTT. The rearrangement joins TRBV4-3 to TRBJ2-2; D is unclear. Deletions cut 0 bases from V and 6 bases from J, with 11 bases between. The CDR3 runs to 15 residues. Germline V CDR1 and CDR2: LGHNA, YSLEER.

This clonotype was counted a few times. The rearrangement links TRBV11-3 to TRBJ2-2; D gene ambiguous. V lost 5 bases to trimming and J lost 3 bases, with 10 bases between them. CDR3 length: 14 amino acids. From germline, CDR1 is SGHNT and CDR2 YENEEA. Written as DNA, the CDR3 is TGTGCCAGCAGCGATAAGGGTTACACCGGGGAGCTGTTTTTT. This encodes CASSDKGYTGELFF.

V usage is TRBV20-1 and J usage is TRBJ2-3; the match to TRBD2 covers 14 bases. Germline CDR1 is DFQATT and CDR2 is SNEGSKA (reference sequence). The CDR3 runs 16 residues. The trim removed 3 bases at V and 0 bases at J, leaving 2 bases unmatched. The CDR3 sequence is CSARGTSGGSTDTQYF. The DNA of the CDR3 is TGCAGTGCTAGGGGGACTAGCGGGGGAAGCACAGATACGCAGTATTTT.